Following are 5 T cell receptor beta chains from one sample sequenced in a study of T cell repertoires in cytomegalovirus infection. TCRdb re-called the reads with MiXCR, one entry per CDR3 protein. The sample has some 220,000 distinct CDR3 sequences, roughly 6.5% seen once. The sample consisted of PBMCs. The receptors shown here come from a human donor in good health (CMV status not recorded). Some clones in this sample may be carry-over from other donors' samples.

This clonotype was counted ten times or more. This rearrangement joins TRBV11-2 to TRBJ2-1, with D possibly matching TRBD2 (6 bases). V lost 2 bases and J lost 0, with 14 bases in between. The CDR3 totals 17 residues. CDR1 and CDR2 from the germline V gene are SGHAT and FQNNGV. The CDR3: CASSLRVGGGSYNEQFF. The CDR3 DNA sequence: TGTGCCAGCAGCTTAAGGGTGGGGGGAGGCTCCTACAATGAGCAGTTCTTC. Using reference TRBV11-2 and TRBJ2-1 for the parts outside the CDR3, the full variable domain is EAGVAQSPRYKIIEKRQSVAFWCNPISGHATLYWYQQILGQGPKLLIQFQNNGVVDDSQLPKDRFSAERLKGVDSTLKIQPAKLEDSAVYLCASSLRVGGGSYNEQFFGPGTRLTVL.

At least ten counts were recorded for this clonotype. The chain combines TRBV11-2 with TRBJ2-7, with 8 positions matching TRBD2. The CDR3 length is 15 residues. Germline-derived CDR1 and CDR2 are SGHAT and FQNNGV. Unmatched junction bases numbered 7, after V lost 5 bases and J lost 1 base. CDR3 in amino acids: CASSPTGGHSYEQYF. The CDR3 nucleotides read TGTGCCAGCAGCCCCACGGGGGGGCATTCCTACGAGCAGTACTTC.

There are many counts of this clonotype. CDR3 region: CSVEDRGRTSYGYTF. CDR3 coding DNA: TGCAGCGTTGAGGACCGGGGCCGTACCTCCTATGGCTACACCTTC. This chain links TRBV29-1 with TRBJ1-2, with D perhaps matching TRBD1 (5 bases). V was trimmed by 3 bases and J by 4 bases, leaving 18 bases between them. CDR3 length: 15 amino acids. Germline CDR1 SQVTM, CDR2 ANQGSEA.

The chain is built from TRBV29-1 and TRBJ2-5; D may match TRBD1 or TRBD2 (6 bases each). Deletions cut 5 bases from V and 5 bases from J, with 15 bases between. Per the germline V gene, CDR1 is SQVTM and CDR2 is ANQGSEA. This CDR3 is 13 amino acids long. Written as DNA, the CDR3 is TGCAGCGTTAGAAAGGGGGAGGTCGAGACCCAGTACTTC. As protein: CSVRKGEVETQYF. The variable domain in full, completed from reference TRBV29-1 and TRBJ2-5, reads SAVISQKPSRDICQRGTSLTIQCQVDSQVTMMFWYRQQPGQSLTLIATANQGSEATYESGFVIDKFPISRPNLTFSTLTVSNMSPEDSSIYLCSVRKGEVETQYFGPGTRLLVL.

J is TRBJ2-5 and V is TRBV18; D remains unclear. The V end was cut by 3 bases, the J end by 1 base, with 9 bases between. Germline V CDR1 and CDR2: KGHSH, LQKENI. The CDR3 runs 14 residues. The CDR3, as DNA: TGTGCCAGCTCACCGGACCGAATCCAAGAGACCCAGTACTTC. It encodes CASSPDRIQETQYF.